This T cell receptor (beta chain) was recovered during a study of T cells in Graves' hyperthyroidism and ophthalmopathy. The study, taken as a whole, reports: By a 13 V-J model, ophthalmopathy was set apart from stable hyperthyroidism. Most thyroid clonotypes expanded above 0.001 were also detected in blood.

CDR1 and CDR2 (germline): SEHNR, FQNEAQ (reference sequence). Trimming stripped 7 bases from V and 4 bases from J, with 17 bases between. This CDR3 comprises 14 residues. With regard to this clonotype: Its antigen is unidentified.

The CDR3 regions of TCR beta were amplified from RNA transcripts. First-round RT-PCR targeting the TCR CDR3 was performed with the HTBI primer set. Each CDR3 protein gets one entry after TCRdb re-called the multiplex PCR reads with MiXCR. The table includes approximately 510,000 distinct CDR3 sequences, 46% detected once. Diagnoses were made from clinical symptoms, serum measures (thyroxine and TRAb), thyroid ultrasound and orbital computed tomography. This TCR was recovered from an adult woman with Graves' disease, either hyperthyroidism or ophthalmopathy (not recorded which). This chain links TRBV7-9 with TRBJ2-7; D may match TRBD1 or TRBD2 (7 bases each). Sequenced sample: peripheral blood or thyroid tissue (not recorded which). CDR3: CASIARGTNYEQYF. The DNA of the CDR3 is TGTGCCAGCATAGCCAGGGGGACTAATTACGAGCAGTACTTC.